The 28 T cell receptor beta chains in this list originate from one sample, sequenced in a study of multiple sclerosis patients with progressive multifocal leukoencephalopathy (dated 2019 in TCRdb). The library came from the immunoSEQ multiplex PCR assay. In its TCRdb copy, this immuneACCESS table keeps in-frame sequences only and misses some clones. Where compared with another copy, unresolved V genes explain less than half of these, and the others have no known cause. For this sample there are under 40,000 clones; nearly 95% appear just once. Less than 2% of the sample is taken by the ten largest. This specimen's time point label, interpreted: before natalizumab initiation. The source material was PBMCs. These receptors originate from a man aged 25 to 40 with multiple sclerosis.

The rearrangement links TRBV6-6 to TRBJ2-7, with 9 bases matching TRBD1. The V gene end was trimmed by 5 bases and the J gene end by 5 bases; junction bases not matched to a gene: 10. The germline V gene has CDR1 MNHNY and CDR2 SVGAGI (reference sequence). This CDR3 region has 15 residues. CDR3 bases: TGTGCCAGCAGTCCCACCGGGACAGGGCGACACGAGCAGTACGTC. Amino acid sequence: CASSPTGTGRHEQYV.

V is TRBV4-1 and J is TRBJ2-3; tentative D call: TRBD2 (6 bases). The V end lost 4 bases, the J end lost 0 bases, and 14 bases lay between the germline ends. Germline V gene lookup returns CDR1 MGHRA and CDR2 YSYEKL. The CDR3 is made up of 16 amino acids. CDR3 residues: CASSRGLESSTDTQYF. The CDR3 nucleotides are TGCGCCAGCAGCCGGGGACTCGAATCAAGCACAGATACGCAGTATTTT.

The CDR3 protein is CASSLSSSSYNEQFF. The CDR3 DNA follows: TGTGCCAGCAGCCTCTCTAGCAGTTCCTACAATGAGCAGTTCTTC. This chain uses TRBV7-3 with TRBJ2-1; the D gene is possibly TRBD2 (5 bases). Germline V lookup: CDR1 SGHTA, CDR2 FQGTGA. Trimming removed 5 bases from V and 1 base from J, with 12 bases in between. This CDR3 is built from 15 residues.

In its sample, this clone was seen once. The V and J genes are TRBV11-3 and TRBJ2-2; 11 bases line up with TRBD1. This CDR3 contains 16 residues. CDR1 is SGHNT, CDR2 YENEEA, per germline. The ends lost 5 bases at V and 6 bases at J; junction bases unmatched: 8. The CDR3 DNA follows: TGTGCCAGCAGCCGGACAGGGGGCGTTTGGTCCGGGGAGCTGTTTTTT. The encoded protein is CASSRTGGVWSGELFF.

The rearrangement links TRBV7-3 to TRBJ2-2; D remains ambiguous. Germline V lookup: CDR1 SGHTA, CDR2 FQGTGA. The CDR3 contains 16 residues. With 1 base removed from V and 0 bases from J, the gap between germline ends came to 9 bases. CDR3 in amino acids: CASSLRPDANTGELFF. CDR3 sequence (DNA): TGTGCCAGCAGCTTAAGGCCAGACGCGAACACCGGGGAGCTGTTTTTT.

V is TRBV6-5 and J is TRBJ1-2; D remains ambiguous. Germline V gene lookup returns CDR1 MNHEY and CDR2 SVGAGI. V was clipped by 5 bases and J by 4 bases, with 17 bases between them. The CDR3 has 15 amino acids. The CDR3 DNA reads as TGTGCCAGCAGTGTAGGCCGGACGGACTCCTATGGCTACACCTTC. It translates to CASSVGRTDSYGYTF.

The rearrangement joins TRBV9 to TRBJ1-2, with D tentatively TRBD1 (5 bases). The germline V gene encodes CDR1 SGDLS and CDR2 YYNGEE. Trimming left V 4 bases short and J 4 bases short, with 14 bases between. The CDR3 totals 14 residues. CDR3 protein: CASSPDGGTYGYTF. CDR3 in DNA: TGTGCCAGCAGCCCGGACGGCGGGACCTATGGCTACACCTTC.

V is TRBV11-1 and J is TRBJ2-7, with D perhaps being TRBD1 or TRBD2 (5 bases each). Germline V lookup: CDR1 SGHAT, CDR2 FQDESV (reference sequence). Trimming removed 2 bases at V and 1 base at J, with 18 bases between. The CDR3 is 17 residues long. The CDR3 is CASSLFPVGVQSYEQYF. The CDR3 DNA is TGTGCCAGCAGCTTATTTCCCGTGGGGGTACAATCCTACGAGCAGTACTTC.

This clone was detected only once. The chain has TRBV5-8 and TRBJ1-3; no definite D call. Germline V gene lookup returns CDR1 SGHTS and CDR2 YDEGEE. The CDR3 sequence is 14 residues long. V lost 2 bases, J lost 2 bases, and 8 bases lay in between. CDR3 sequence: CASSFPGTGNTIYF. The CDR3 DNA reads as TGTGCCAGCAGCTTTCCCGGGACTGGAAACACCATATATTTT.

This chain connects TRBV7-3 to TRBJ2-1, with D maybe TRBD2 (6 bases). Looked up from germline, CDR1 is SGHTA and CDR2 is FQGTGA. V was shortened by 3 bases and J by 5 bases, with 11 bases between the two germline ends. The CDR3 is 14 residues long. DNA for the CDR3: TGTGCCAGCAGCTTGACTGGACTAAACAATGAGCAGTTCTTC. It specifies CASSLTGLNNEQFF.

Comments on this clone: The germline gene is not matched at one end of the junction; a read error may be the cause. The chain employs TRBV5-1 and TRBJ1-2; maybe TRBD1 (6 bases). This CDR3 region has 14 residues. Germline loops: CDR1 SGHRS, CDR2 YFSETQ. The CDR3 here is CAGSWGASNYGYTF. As DNA, the CDR3 is TGCGCCGGCAGCTGGGGGGCCTCTAACTATGGCTACACCTTC.

This chain uses TRBV5-1 with TRBJ1-4; D remains ambiguous. CDR1 and CDR2 from the germline V gene are SGHRS and YFSETQ. V shed 0 bases and J shed 2 bases, with 8 bases lying between them. The CDR3 sequence is 15 residues long. The DNA for the CDR3 is TGCGCCAGCAGCTTGGATACACAGACTAATGAAAAACTGTTTTTT. Translating it yields CASSLDTQTNEKLFF.

This clone was seen more than once but under ten times. CDR3 nucleotide sequence: TGTGCCACGACCGGGACAGGGGATGGGTATGGCTACACCTTC. Translated, it gives CATTGTGDGYGYTF. The chain joins TRBV10-3 to TRBJ1-2; 10 bases fit TRBD1. There are 14 residues in the CDR3. The V and J ends lost 10 bases and 5 bases, in that order; junction bases with no gene match: 10. Germline V lookup: CDR1 ENHRY, CDR2 SYGVKD.

V is TRBV27 and J is TRBJ1-1, with TRBD1 matching over 7 bases. CDR1 and CDR2 from the germline V gene are MNHEY and SMNVEV (reference sequence). V trimming: 6 bases; J trimming: 4 bases; junction bases outside the gene matches: 8. The CDR3 consists of 14 residues. In DNA, the CDR3 is TGTGCCAGCAGGAGGACAGGCCGGGGCACTGAAGCTTTCTTT. This encodes CASRRTGRGTEAFF.

CDR3 in amino acids: CASSQPPGLAEAYNEQFF. The CDR3, as DNA: TGTGCCAGCAGCCAGCCTCCGGGACTAGCGGAGGCCTACAATGAGCAGTTCTTC. The rearrangement uses TRBV7-9 and TRBJ2-1; 11 bases are shared with TRBD2. The CDR3 has 18 residues. Unmatched junction bases numbered 11, after V lost 5 bases and J lost 2 bases. Germline V gene lookup returns CDR1 SEHNR and CDR2 FQNEAQ (reference sequence). The variable domain in full, completed from reference TRBV7-9 and TRBJ2-1, reads DTGVSQNPRHKITKRGQNVTFRCDPISEHNRLYWYRQTLGQGPEFLTYFQNEAQLEKSRLLSDRFSAERPKGSFSTLEIQRTEQGDSAMYLCASSQPPGLAEAYNEQFFGPGTRLTVL.

The chain links TRBV7-9 to TRBJ2-7; D unresolved. The V end was cut by 3 bases, the J end by 3 bases, with 9 bases between. Germline V gene sequence: CDR1 SEHNR, CDR2 FQNEAQ (reference sequence). This CDR3 has 13 residues. DNA for the CDR3: TGTGCCAGCAGCTTGGGCATGTTCTACGAGCAGTACTTC. This translates into CASSLGMFYEQYF.

The chain joins TRBV5-5 to TRBJ2-3, with D tentatively TRBD1 or TRBD2 (5 bases each). Germline V gene sequence: CDR1 SGHKS, CDR2 YYEKEE (reference sequence). The V end lost 3 bases, the J end lost 5 bases, and 7 bases lay between the germline ends. This CDR3 is built from 12 residues. The CDR3 DNA reads as TGTGCCAGCAGCTCGAGGGGAGATACGCAGTATTTT. Its protein is CASSSRGDTQYF.

The chain uses TRBV21-1 and TRBJ2-1; no DNA check was done on the table's D call, TRBD2. TRBV21-1 is tagged as a pseudogene. The CDR3 totals 9 residues. CDR3 sequence: CASVGEQFF. CDR3 in DNA: TGTGCCAGCGTCGGTGAGCAGTTCTTC.

This clone was recorded once. V and J are TRBV7-2 and TRBJ2-3; 9 bases line up with TRBD2. Germline V lookup: CDR1 SGHTA, CDR2 FQGNSA. The CDR3 has 13 amino acids. V gave up 2 bases and J gave up 6 bases; unmatched junction bases: 0. CDR3 sequence reads: CASSLLAGDTQYF. The CDR3 bases are TGTGCCAGCAGCTTACTAGCGGGGGATACGCAGTATTTT.

The rearrangement uses TRBV6-6 and TRBJ2-4; possible D gene TRBD2, 6 bases. The V gene's germline CDR1 is MNHNY and CDR2 SVGAGI (reference sequence). This CDR3 region has 12 residues. Deletions cut 7 bases from V and 6 bases from J, with 10 bases between. The CDR3 reads CASTGVGNIQYF. The CDR3, as DNA: TGTGCCAGCACGGGAGTAGGAAACATTCAGTACTTC.

This clone was counted once. The chain uses TRBV7-2 and TRBJ1-1; D not certain. The CDR3 sequence is 11 residues long. CDR1 SGHTA and CDR2 FQGNSA come from the germline V gene. Trimming removed 3 bases at V and 9 bases at J, with 8 bases between. The CDR3 sequence is CASSFGVKAFF. CDR3 bases: TGTGCCAGCAGCTTCGGGGTTAAAGCTTTCTTT.

The genes are TRBV19 and TRBJ1-4, with 7 positions matching TRBD1. The CDR3 consists of 14 residues. With V trimmed by 5 bases and J by 7 bases, 7 bases remained unmatched. Germline V gene sequence: CDR1 LNHDA, CDR2 SQIVND (reference sequence). The CDR3 DNA reads TGTGCCAGTAGTTGGAGACAGGGTAGTGAAAAACTGTTTTTT. Its translation: CASSWRQGSEKLFF. Using reference TRBV19 and TRBJ1-4 for the parts outside the CDR3, the full variable domain is DGGITQSPKYLFRKEGQNVTLSCEQNLNHDAMYWYRQDPGQGLRLIYYSQIVNDFQKGDIAEGYSVSREKKESFPLTVTSAQKNPTAFYLCASSWRQGSEKLFFGSGTQLSVL.

CDR3 nucleotides: TGCAGCGTTGAACGGGCCTCTGGGGCCAACGTCCTGACTTTC. Its translation is CSVERASGANVLTF. The V gene is TRBV29-1, the J gene TRBJ2-6; D not resolved. CDR3 size: 14 residues. With 2 bases removed from V and 0 bases from J, the gap between germline ends came to 5 bases. Germline lookup yields CDR1 SQVTM and CDR2 ANQGSEA.

V and J are TRBV2 and TRBJ2-5, with 9 bases identical to TRBD1. This CDR3 has 15 residues. Losses at the gene ends were 8 bases for V and 5 bases for J; bases not matched to a gene: 12. Germline values: CDR1 SNHLY, CDR2 FYNNEI. The CDR3 DNA is TGTGCCAGCCGGGGAGGGACAGGGAAGTTTGAGACCCAGTACTTC. Amino acids: CASRGGTGKFETQYF. The full variable domain, its missing parts supplied by reference TRBV2 and TRBJ2-5, is EPEVTQTPSHQVTQMGQEVILRCVPISNHLYFYWYRQILGQKVEFLVSFYNNEISEKSEIFDDQFSVERPDGSNFTLKIRSTKLEDSAMYFCASRGGTGKFETQYFGPGTRLLVL.

The chain recombines TRBV18 with TRBJ1-1; possible D gene TRBD1, 5 bases. The germline V gene has CDR1 KGHSH and CDR2 LQKENI. Trimming removed 0 bases from V and 0 bases from J, with 8 bases in between. The CDR3 contains 15 residues. For the CDR3, the DNA is TGTGCCAGCTCACCACCGGGACGGATGAACACTGAAGCTTTCTTT. It yields the protein CASSPPGRMNTEAFF.

The chain uses TRBV4-3 and TRBJ1-3; no clear D gene. CDR3 length: 14 residues. CDR1 is LGHNA, CDR2 YSLEER, per germline. The ends were cut back, 0 bases at V and 3 bases at J, with 6 bases in the middle. CDR3 protein: CASSQDLDGNTIYF. The CDR3 bases are TGCGCCAGCAGCCAAGATTTGGATGGAAACACCATATATTTT.

Note on this clone: One junction end does not reproduce the germline sequence, and a read error may be involved. This rearrangement joins TRBV7-7 to TRBJ2-7; D is possibly TRBD1 or TRBD2 (6 bases each). The germline V gene encodes CDR1 SSHAT and CDR2 FNYEAQ (reference sequence). The CDR3 loop spans 14 amino acids. CDR3 sequence reads: CASSLGGGQAVQYF. CDR3 DNA sequence: TGTGCTAGCAGCTTAGGGGGAGGCCAAGCCGTGCAGTACTTC.

Turning to this clone: Other DNA sequences from this sample encode an identical CDR3 as well. This rearrangement joins TRBV9 to TRBJ1-1; 12 nucleotides align to TRBD1. V gave up 1 base and J gave up 4 bases; unmatched junction bases: 2. The CDR3 runs 15 residues. Germline V lookup: CDR1 SGDLS, CDR2 YYNGEE. Written as DNA, the CDR3 is TGTGCCAGCAGCGTAAGGGACAGGGGGCCCACTGAAGCTTTCTTT. Its protein is CASSVRDRGPTEAFF.